This T cell receptor (beta chain) was found in a study of identical twins (dated by TCRdb to between 2015 and 2016). Looking at the study overall: The study deep-sequenced TCR alpha and beta repertoires from monozygotic twins, unrelated adults of various ages and cord blood to test whether fetal clonotypes persist. To rule out contamination, the twin experiments were replicated at different times with different library preparation protocols. Study-wide conclusions, independent of this receptor: In monozygotic twins, out-of-frame TCR alpha sharing was systematically underestimated by recombination models, although the models agreed with sharing between unrelated individuals. Conclusions relied on cross-sectional statistical analysis, since the same donors could not be followed over many years. Out-of-frame TCR alpha sequences shared between twins showed an excess of low generation-probability sequences compared with coincidental sharing between unrelated individuals. Invariant T cells such as MAIT and iNKT could partly confound zero-insertion analyses, although diverse VJ usage argued against such confounding for most clonotypes. Excess twin sharing in beta out-of-frame sequences was weaker because fewer shared sequences lowered the signal-to-noise ratio. Abundant cord blood beta clonotypes had fewer insertions, young adult naive repertoires showed a similar but weaker trend, and memory repertoires showed no such trend.

Only healthy Caucasian donors were included. The library was built by means of 5' RACE. The sequencer listed for this sample is Illumina HiSeq 2000. Template switching introduced a universal primer binding site; the final cDNA contained a unique molecular identifier, enabling accurate counting of TCR cDNA molecules. First-strand cDNA for TCR alpha and beta chains was synthesized from specific primers in the conserved constant-segment region. To control for contamination, every cDNA library carried two barcodes: a SMART-Mk sample barcode plus Illumina barcodes. TruSeq adapter sequences along with Illumina sample barcodes were introduced in two successive PCR steps. The TCR alpha and beta cDNA libraries were sequenced on the Illumina HiSeq platform using custom primers. Concerning the study's data processing: Unique molecular identifiers were extracted from raw reads with MiGEC, and CDR3 positions were determined with MiXCR. For each individual, recombination models were inferred using an EM algorithm with the repgenHMM and IGoR tools. The tcR package in R was used for shared clonotype analysis, with sharing normalized by the product of cloneset sizes. To study raw recombination without the effects of thymic and clonal selection, out-of-frame nonproductive sequences were analyzed. Clones were called with MiXCR by TCRdb after fastp trimmed the public reads at Q25, and only in-frame beta chains were retained. Each CDR3 protein appears once, grouped with its most common genes and DNA. It is TCRdb's table, rather than the study itself, that gives the V and J calls and clone size. Here the sample has some 1,700,000 distinct CDR3 sequences; about 32% occur a single time. The ten largest clones add up to around 0.3% of the sample.

On this clonotype itself: Its cognate antigen has yet to be identified. This may come from a read error, since a much larger clone is one base off.

Sequenced material: cord blood. The TCR sequence derives from a newborn girl in good health.

The nucleotides are TGTGCCAGCAGCGTGACTAGCAGGGGGGCCTACGAGCAGTACTTC. This encodes CASSVTSRGAYEQYF. The chain is made from TRBV9 and TRBJ2-7; the D match is possibly TRBD1 or TRBD2, with 7 bases aligned in each. The CDR3, from cysteine to phenylalanine, totals 15 residues. The sequence is cut down to CDR3 DNA, 45 bases in frame from base 1. V lost 2 bases and J lost 2 bases; the stretch between them is 14 bases long. CDR1 and CDR2, looked up from the germline V gene, are SGDLS and YYNGEE.